Here is one TCR beta chain with its context. These data come from a study of T cell changes during pregnancy in multiple sclerosis. Measured with immunoSEQ multiplex PCR; TCRdb has only the in-frame clones, and not every one. This table holds about 40,000 clones, about 91% found once. This sequence originates from a female donor with multiple sclerosis, enrolled in a pregnancy study. The sequences come from CD4+ T cells from peripheral blood mononuclear cells, collected in the third trimester of pregnancy.

CDR3 sequence: CSVGQGGTQYF. The CDR3, as DNA: TGCAGCGTTGGTCAGGGCGGGACCCAGTACTTC. V and J are TRBV29-1 and TRBJ2-5; possibly TRBD1 for D (5 bases). Trimming shortened V by 4 bases and J by 7 bases, and 10 bases separated the two germline ends. Germline assignment: CDR1 SQVTM and CDR2 ANQGSEA. This CDR3 region has 11 residues.